This T cell receptor beta chain was identified in a study of cytomegalovirus exposure and HLA in healthy donors. General study findings and limits: The authors later found HLA-associated TCR beta chains more clonally expanded than equally common others. Overall, 164 TCR beta chains were annotated as cytomegalovirus-associated. Presence/absence analyses supposed approximately even sequencing depth among donors. Productive rates of about 90% or about 30% were seen for most TCR beta V segments in an earlier analysis.

The PCR made use of 60 Vbeta and 13 Jbeta primers. Libraries were prepared by immunoSEQ multiplex PCR; TCRdb keeps only in-frame clonotypes and omits some of them. The repertoire holds hundreds of thousands of clones, approximately 84% seen once, with roughly 0.58% in the top ten. A word on this clone: Antigen specificity is unknown.

This clonotype originated in a woman aged 40 to 50 in good health and CMV-seronegative. The sample comprised PBMCs.

CDR3 region: CASSPGGRETQYF. CDR3 DNA: TGTGCCAGCAGTCCCGGGGGACGGGAGACCCAGTACTTC. This chain joins TRBV6-5 and TRBJ2-5; tentatively, D is TRBD2 (6 bases). The V gene lost 5 bases and the J gene lost 5 bases, with 12 bases spanning the gap. This CDR3 has 13 amino acids. Germline loops: CDR1 MNHEY, CDR2 SVGAGI.